This T cell receptor beta chain was recorded in a study of regulatory T cells in long-lasting Graves disease. Regarding the study as a whole: There was favoring of TRBV28, TRBJ1-2 and TRBJ2-5 in persistent disease.

This CDR3 is built from 16 residues. Per the germline V gene, CDR1 is MDHEN and CDR2 is SYDVKM. V lost 4 bases to trimming and J lost 2 bases, with 17 bases between them. Time point here: newly diagnosed GD, antithyroid drugs for less than 3 months. Researchers made the TCR library from RNA that was extracted from PBMCs. Diagnoses of Graves' disease were made by American Thyroid Association guidelines. CDR3-region Arm-PCR and iRepertoire HTBI primers produced the TCR beta libraries. TCRdb reprocessed the multiplex PCR reads with MiXCR, giving one entry per CDR3 protein. This table has 420,000 or so distinct CDR3 sequences, around 15% appearing once. This clonotype was seen at least ten times. The antigen remains undetermined. These data were also filed under a second study, of T cells in Graves' hyperthyroidism and ophthalmopathy. That work contributes: Patients aged 18 to 65 had newly diagnosed hyperthyroidism of under 2 months' duration.

Sequencing was performed on peripheral blood mononuclear cells (PBMCs), taken at new diagnosis, from a patient treated with antithyroid drugs. This TCR came from a woman aged 18 to 35 with Graves disease. The chain recombines TRBV28 with TRBJ2-5, with D perhaps TRBD2 (6 bases). CDR3 nucleotides: TGTGCCAGCAGTTCCGCCGGGACTGGGAATCAAGAGACCCAGTACTTC. Amino acids: CASSSAGTGNQETQYF.